Listed below are T cell receptor beta chains from one sample, sequenced in a study of T cell clonotyping in hematopoietic cell transplantation. Repertoires were generated with immunoSEQ multiplex PCR, while TCRdb's copy carries only in-frame clones and drops some. Among 70,000 or so clones, over 90% were seen once, and the ten largest hold around 1.6%. Sequenced: peripheral blood mononuclear cells. These TCRs come from a man aged 45-60 years in good health. Some clones in this sample may be carry-over from other donors' samples. Each CDR3 is given with its conserved first and last residue. Fields, in order: clone size, D gene, J gene, V gene, CDR3 protein, CDR3 DNA. The D gene is left open where the match is weak. Size is stated for part of the rows, as once, few or many counts, or as a class when the clone is expanded.

size: .; D: .; J: TRBJ1-1; V: TRBV29-1; CDR3: CSGAKNTEAFF; DNA: TGCAGCGGCGCTAAGAACACTGAAGCTTTCTTT
size: .; D: .; J: TRBJ2-2; V: TRBV6-1; CDR3: CASRGGSRNTGELFF; DNA: TGTGCCAGCAGGGGGGGCAGTCGGAACACCGGGGAGCTGTTTTTT
size: .; D: TRBD2; J: TRBJ2-7; V: TRBV5-1; CDR3: CASSPLPGLAASYEQYF; DNA: TGCGCCAGCAGCCCCCTTCCGGGACTAGCGGCGTCCTACGAGCAGTACTTC
size: .; D: .; J: TRBJ2-5; V: TRBV29-1; CDR3: CSVDAGVVSGETQYF; DNA: TGCAGCGTTGACGCTGGGGTCGTTTCGGGAGAGACCCAGTACTTC
size: .; D: .; J: TRBJ2-1; V: TRBV9; CDR3: CASSVGSSSIRQFF; DNA: TGTGCCAGCAGCGTAGGGAGTTCAAGTATAAGGCAGTTCTTC
size: .; D: .; J: TRBJ2-7; V: TRBV2; CDR3: CASSVQGRGREQYF; DNA: TGTGCCAGCAGTGTTCAAGGACGGGGGAGGGAGCAGTACTTC
size: .; D: TRBD1; J: TRBJ2-7; V: TRBV6-5; CDR3: CASSPGTGLFYEQYF; DNA: TGTGCCAGCAGTCCCGGGACAGGCCTCTTCTACGAGCAGTACTTC
size: .; D: TRBD1; J: TRBJ2-1; V: TRBV27; CDR3: CASRRGGQGDNEQFF; DNA: TGTGCCAGCAGGAGAGGGGGACAGGGAGACAATGAGCAGTTCTTC
size: .; D: .; J: TRBJ2-7; V: TRBV7-8; CDR3: CASSFGSSEQYF; DNA: TGTGCCAGCAGCTTTGGGTCGTCGGAGCAGTACTTC
size: .; D: .; J: TRBJ2-2; V: TRBV7-2; CDR3: CASSPAAGGTGELFF; DNA: TGTGCCAGCAGCCCCGCCGCGGGTGGGACCGGGGAGCTGTTTTTT
size: .; D: TRBD1; J: TRBJ2-1; V: TRBV15; CDR3: CATSSSGTGYNEQFF; DNA: TGTGCCACCAGCAGCTCCGGGACAGGTTACAATGAGCAGTTCTTC
size: few; D: TRBD1; J: TRBJ1-2; V: TRBV2; CDR3: CASSEGTGFGYTF; DNA: TGTGCCAGCAGTGAGGGGACAGGGTTTGGCTACACCTTC
size: once; D: .; J: TRBJ1-6; V: TRBV9; CDR3: CASSVGDSVNSPLHF; DNA: TGTGCCAGCAGCGTAGGAGACAGTGTGAATTCACCCCTCCACTTT
size: .; D: TRBD2; J: TRBJ2-7; V: TRBV28; CDR3: CASSSPGGVYEQYF; DNA: TGTGCCAGCAGTTCTCCGGGGGGGGTCTACGAGCAGTACTTC
size: .; D: .; J: TRBJ1-5; V: TRBV6-1; CDR3: CASSGIYSNQPQHF; DNA: TGTGCCAGCAGTGGGATATATAGCAATCAGCCCCAGCATTTT
size: .; D: TRBD1; J: TRBJ2-5; V: TRBV14; CDR3: CASSQVGTAQETQYF; DNA: TGTGCCAGCAGCCAAGTAGGGACAGCCCAAGAGACCCAGTACTTC